Listed below are T cell receptor beta chains from one sample, sequenced in a study of yellow fever vaccine responses in identical twins. Using its own MiXCR run on the RT-PCR reads, TCRdb lists one record per CDR3 protein. The sample has about 17,000 distinct CDR3 sequences, roughly 70% seen once. The sequencing used T cells from blood (PBMCs), unsorted or a sorted subset (not recorded which), collected before or after yellow fever vaccination (not recorded which). The receptors come from a young woman who received the yellow fever vaccine. Both conserved end residues are part of each CDR3. D genes are given only for firm matches.

-	TRBV2	TRBJ1-2	CASTRGYGYTF
-	TRBV2	TRBJ2-5	CASIGLRQETQYF
-	TRBV29-1	TRBJ1-1	CSASQTADGYTEAFF
-	TRBV5-5	TRBJ2-6	CASSLVINAGANVLTF
-	TRBV4-3	TRBJ2-5	CASSQDAYQETQYF
-	TRBV2	TRBJ1-5	CASSGSYSNQPQHF
-	TRBV6-5	TRBJ1-1	CASSYSTGTEAFF
-	TRBV20-1	TRBJ1-3	CSAREFQGSGNTIYF
-	TRBV4-2	TRBJ1-5	CASSPGNSNQPQHF
-	TRBV2	TRBJ2-3	CASSDLADTQYF
-	TRBV11-3	TRBJ2-7	CASSFQAGEQYF
TRBD1	TRBV28	TRBJ1-5	CASLPGQHNQPQHF
TRBD1	TRBV19	TRBJ2-7	CASSIGTGQSYEQYF
TRBD2	TRBV29-1	TRBJ2-5	CSVGLLLSGGPQETQYF
TRBD1	TRBV18	TRBJ2-1	CASSNTGQGVNEQFF
-	TRBV10-3	TRBJ1-5	CAISDGSNQPQHF
-	TRBV5-5	TRBJ1-5	CASSPILGRPQHF
-	TRBV4-1	TRBJ1-2	CASSQDHGVGRTNYGYTF
TRBD2	TRBV5-1	TRBJ2-7	CASTPTGTSQYEQYF
TRBD1	TRBV6-5	TRBJ1-1	CASSLTGGLNTEAFF
TRBD1	TRBV4-2	TRBJ1-6	CASSLWTGDQSLHF
-	TRBV5-1	TRBJ2-3	CASSFLTGDTQYF
-	TRBV12-3/TRBV12-4	TRBJ2-3	CASSPRFFTDTQYF
TRBD2	TRBV4-1	TRBJ2-3	CASSYPGLAGTDTQYF
-	TRBV29-1	TRBJ2-7	CSVEGGTDYEQYF
TRBD1	TRBV27	TRBJ1-6	CASGDRGYSPLHF
-	TRBV5-1	TRBJ1-1	CASSFAGSLAEAFF
-	TRBV2	TRBJ2-3	CAQGGIPSTDTQYF
TRBD1	TRBV11-1	TRBJ2-3	CASSLGQGAADTQYF
TRBD1	TRBV10-3	TRBJ1-1	CAIRPTGDTEAFF
-	TRBV27	TRBJ2-7	CASRGVVGGPEQYF
-	TRBV12-3/TRBV12-4	TRBJ1-1	CASSSPYRMNTEAFF
-	TRBV12-3/TRBV12-4	TRBJ2-7	CASSPSYEQYF
-	TRBV7-3	TRBJ2-7	CASSLNRDPAYEQYF
-	TRBV10-1	TRBJ1-1	CASSGLRDTEAFF
TRBD2	TRBV2	TRBJ2-7	CASSEARTSNYEQYF